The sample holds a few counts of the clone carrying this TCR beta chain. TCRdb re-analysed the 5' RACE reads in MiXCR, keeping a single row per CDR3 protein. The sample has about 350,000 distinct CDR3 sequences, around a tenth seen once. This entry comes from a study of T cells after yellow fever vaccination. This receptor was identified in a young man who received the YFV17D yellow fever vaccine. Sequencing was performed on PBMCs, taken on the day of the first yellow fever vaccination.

The CDR3 DNA follows: TGTGCCAGCAGCACTGACAGGGGGTTTAACGAGCAGTACTTC. This sequence encodes CASSTDRGFNEQYF. The chain uses TRBV7-2 and TRBJ2-7, with 9 bases aligning to TRBD1. The germline V gene has CDR1 SGHTA and CDR2 FQGNSA. This CDR3 contains 14 residues. V lost 5 bases and J lost 5; bases outside the gene matches: 7. The full variable domain, completed using reference TRBV7-2 and TRBJ2-7, is GAGVSQSPSNKVTEKGKDVELRCDPISGHTALYWYRQSLGQGLEFLIYFQGNSAPDKSGLPSDRFSAERTGGSVSTLTIQRTQQEDSAVYLCASSTDRGFNEQYFGPGTRLTVT.